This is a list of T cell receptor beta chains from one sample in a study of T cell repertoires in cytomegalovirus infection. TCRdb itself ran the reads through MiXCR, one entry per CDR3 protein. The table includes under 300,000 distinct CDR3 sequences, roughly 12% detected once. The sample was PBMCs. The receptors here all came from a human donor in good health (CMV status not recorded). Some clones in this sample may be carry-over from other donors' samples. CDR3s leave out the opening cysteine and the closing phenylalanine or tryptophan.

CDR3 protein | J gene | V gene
ASSVETSFNTEAF | TRBJ1-1 | TRBV9
ASSLRSGGEVTDTQY | TRBJ2-3 | TRBV19
ASSPKRQPLTEAF | TRBJ1-1 | TRBV7-2
ASSLGGGYSEQY | TRBJ2-7 | TRBV7-2
ASSQEGGREGGKLF | TRBJ1-4 | TRBV4-3
ASSQSGSGGRSMNTEAF | TRBJ1-1 | TRBV23-1
ASSPPDNEQF | TRBJ2-1 | TRBV7-6
ASSLNRGSYNEQF | TRBJ2-1 | TRBV7-2
ASSLSTGTGVTEAF | TRBJ1-1 | TRBV6-5
ASISQGAVNTGELF | TRBJ2-2 | TRBV28
SAPVLAVAPNTQY | TRBJ2-3 | TRBV20-1
ASSAKDRVAQPQH | TRBJ1-5 | TRBV19
SAYGGPGELF | TRBJ2-2 | TRBV20-1
ASSFQRGTYEQY | TRBJ2-7 | TRBV19
ASSSPTARARAGELF | TRBJ2-2 | TRBV27
ASTVTPSHSTDTQY | TRBJ2-3 | TRBV5-1
SASPGQGTADTQY | TRBJ2-3 | TRBV20-1
ASSLASGGPEAF | TRBJ1-1 | TRBV7-9
ASARDRPSYEQY | TRBJ2-7 | TRBV19
ASSSIWGQQETQY | TRBJ2-5 | TRBV5-1
ASSSTGGRGEQY | TRBJ2-7 | TRBV6-2/TRBV6-3
SASAASGSSYNEQF | TRBJ2-1 | TRBV20-1
ASSVGERTVNTEAF | TRBJ1-1 | TRBV6-2/TRBV6-3
ASSLISVADTQY | TRBJ2-3 | TRBV5-4
ASISGAEVGKGGSF | TRBJ2-1 | TRBV28
ASSSPGGQGTGELF | TRBJ2-2 | TRBV6-2/TRBV6-3
SAKAGFSMRETQY | TRBJ2-5 | TRBV20-1
ASSQDLEGPGQY | TRBJ2-7 | TRBV14
ASSLPASGGASREETQY | TRBJ2-5 | TRBV7-6
ASSKDRSSYEQY | TRBJ2-7 | TRBV6-5
ASSADRGDEQY | TRBJ2-7 | TRBV7-2